The entry that follows covers one T cell receptor (beta chain) sequence. This CDR3 is built from 14 residues. V lost 4 bases and J 3 bases, leaving 10 bases between the germline ends. Germline loops: CDR1 MNHNY, CDR2 SVGAGI (reference sequence). Via MiXCR, TCRdb re-called the reads, giving one row per CDR3 protein. The sample includes about 150,000 distinct CDR3 sequences, 20% to 25% of them seen just once. This entry belongs to a study of T cell repertoires in cytomegalovirus infection. The J gene is TRBJ2-4, the V gene TRBV6-6; D possibly matches TRBD1 or TRBD2 (5 bases each). The sequence was obtained from a human donor in good health (CMV status not recorded). Some clones in this sample may be carry-over from other donors' samples. The sample was PBMCs. This CDR3 reads CASSLLGGKNIQYF. The CDR3 DNA is TGTGCCAGCAGTTTGCTTGGGGGCAAAAACATTCAGTACTTC.